The sequence of this T cell receptor beta chain was determined in a study of blood T cell repertoires in COVID-19. The germline V gene encodes CDR1 SGHDT and CDR2 YYEEEE. The CDR3 length is 15 residues. V trimming: 4 bases; J trimming: 6 bases; junction bases outside the gene matches: 12. Clinical history reported by participants formed the basis on which cohorts were assigned. Some clones are missing from TCRdb's copy, which holds only in-frame ones; the method was immunoSEQ multiplex PCR. The sample records about 210,000 clones, around 81% being singletons. This receptor was taken from a woman between 50 and 59 years old with acute COVID-19. Specimen: PBMCs or T cells enriched from blood (not recorded which). The chain combines TRBV5-6 with TRBJ1-1; 7 positions agree with TRBD1. The chain's CDR3 is CASSLIQGSAAEAFF. The CDR3 nucleotides read TGTGCCAGCAGCCTAATACAGGGGAGCGCCGCTGAAGCTTTCTTT.